Following are 4 T cell receptor beta chains from one sample sequenced in a study of blood T cell repertoires in COVID-19. Some clones are missing from TCRdb's copy, which holds only in-frame ones; the method was immunoSEQ multiplex PCR. Of hundreds of thousands of clones in the sample, 87% were seen once. Sequenced material: peripheral blood. Source of these receptors: a man aged 18 to 35 with active or convalescent COVID-19.

Comments on this clone: The sample has other DNA sequences that encode this CDR3 too. The chain recombines TRBV2 with TRBJ1-5, with D uncertain. Germline CDR1 is SNHLY and CDR2 is FYNNEI. Trimming removed 6 bases at V and 0 bases at J, with 9 bases between. This CDR3 spans 14 amino acids. CDR3 sequence reads: CASRRDYSNQPQHF. The CDR3 nucleotides read TGTGCCAGCAGACGGGATTATAGCAATCAGCCCCAGCATTTT. The variable domain in full, completed from reference TRBV2 and TRBJ1-5, reads EPEVTQTPSHQVTQMGQEVILRCVPISNHLYFYWYRQILGQKVEFLVSFYNNEISEKSEIFDDQFSVERPDGSNFTLKIRSTKLEDSAMYFCASRRDYSNQPQHFGDGTRLSIL.

For this clone: This same CDR3 is encoded by further DNA sequences in the sample. The genes are TRBV3-1 (or the pseudogene TRBV3-2) and TRBJ1-2; D perhaps matches TRBD1 (5 bases). The CDR3 runs 13 residues. V was cut by 2 bases and J by 7 bases, with 11 bases left in between. CDR1 and CDR2 (germline): LGHDT, YNNKEL (reference sequence). CDR3 sequence reads: CASSQPGGGGYTF. CDR3 sequence (DNA): TGTGCCAGCAGCCAACCCGGGGGGGGTGGCTACACCTTC.

V usage is TRBV4-3 and J usage is TRBJ2-7, with 10 bases identical to TRBD1. The CDR3 covers 16 residues. The germline CDR1 and CDR2 sequences are LGHNA and YSLEER. Trimming took 2 bases from V and 1 from J; bases not matched to a gene: 5. DNA for the CDR3: TGCGCCAGCAGCCAACAGGACAGGGGGGTGTCCTACGAGCAGTACTTC. Translation: CASSQQDRGVSYEQYF.

The chain is built from TRBV7-9 and TRBJ1-5; D not resolved. The V gene's germline CDR1 is SEHNR and CDR2 FQNEAQ (reference sequence). The CDR3 has 15 residues. V was cut by 5 bases and J by 4 bases, with 15 bases left in between. The CDR3 here is CASSTNRGGNQPQHF. CDR3 bases: TGTGCCAGCAGCACTAACCGGGGTGGGAATCAGCCCCAGCATTTT.